This T cell receptor (beta chain) was sequenced during a study of PD-1 blockade in classical Hodgkin lymphoma. TCRdb's table, derived via immunoSEQ multiplex PCR, lists solely in-frame clones and lacks some. The table lists around 4,200 clones, under 75% of them singletons. Time point described: cycle 4 day 1 (C4D1), after 6 weeks of nivolumab. Relapses following autologous stem cell transplantation were seen in all patients, with brentuximab vedotin exposure varying. Negative selection with magnets was how CD8+ T cells were isolated from the thawed PBMCs. The specimen comprised CD8+ T cells from blood, sampled before the fourth cycle of nivolumab. The clonotype comes from a human donor with classical Hodgkin lymphoma.

The CDR3 DNA reads as TGTGCCAGCAGCCCGGGTTCCGGGGCCCATAATGAAAAACTGTTTTTT. This translates into CASSPGSGAHNEKLFF. This chain links TRBV7-9 with TRBJ1-4, with D maybe TRBD1 (5 bases). Trimming removed 5 bases at V and 4 bases at J, with 17 bases between. This CDR3 is built from 16 residues. Germline V gene data show CDR1 as SEHNR and CDR2 as FQNEAQ (reference sequence).